The 10 T cell receptor beta chains below come from one sample, sequenced in a study of response to subunit inactivated influenza vaccine. TCRdb reprocessed the RT-PCR reads via MiXCR and lists one record per CDR3 protein. The sample yields fewer than 700,000 distinct CDR3 sequences, 10% to 15% seen once. The input for sequencing was PBMCs from blood, taken about 6 weeks after vaccination. Source of these receptors: a man aged 50 to 59 who received an inactivated influenza vaccine.

This clonotype was counted at least ten times. The chain combines TRBV20-1 with TRBJ1-1; D unclear. With 4 bases removed from V and 7 bases from J, the gap between germline ends came to 13 bases. The CDR3 length is 12 residues. Germline V gives CDR1 DFQATT, CDR2 SNEGSKA (reference sequence). DNA for the CDR3: TGCAGTGCTATCCCGGCTTTTGGTGAAGCTTTCTTT. The encoded protein is CSAIPAFGEAFF.

The genes are TRBV9 and TRBJ2-7; D unclear. V dropped 0 bases and J dropped 3 bases, with 10 bases sitting between them. From germline, CDR1 is SGDLS and CDR2 YYNGEE. The CDR3 has 14 residues. The CDR3 region has the DNA TGTGCCAGCAGCGTAGAGGTCGTAAGCTACGAGCAGTACTTC. Encoded protein: CASSVEVVSYEQYF. Combining the CDR3 with reference TRBV9 and TRBJ2-7 gives the whole variable domain DSGVTQTPKHLITATGQRVTLRCSPRSGDLSVYWYQQSLDQGLQFLIQYYNGEERAKGNILERFSAQQFPDLHSELNLSSLELGDSALYFCASSVEVVSYEQYFGPGTRLTVT.

This clonotype was found a few times. Germline is not matched at one junction end, which may reflect a read error. The chain is built from TRBV7-7 and TRBJ2-7; 9 nucleotides align to TRBD1. This CDR3 region has 17 residues. Germline V lookup: CDR1 SSHAT, CDR2 FNYEAQ (reference sequence). The CDR3 loop is CASRPGTGSIISYEQYF. In DNA, the CDR3 is TGTGCTAGCAGACCCGGGACAGGGAGTATAATCTCCTACGAGCAGTACTTC.

V gene TRBV16 combines with J gene TRBJ2-7; TRBD2 matches 10 bases. Germline CDR1 and CDR2: KGHSY and FQNENV. The CDR3 loop spans 13 amino acids. V dropped 4 bases and J dropped 9; count of bases not matched to a gene: 6. DNA of the CDR3: TGTGCCAGCAGCCCCGGGACTAGCGTACGGCAGTACTTC. Protein sequence: CASSPGTSVRQYF. Full variable domain (rest looked up from reference TRBV16 and TRBJ2-7): GEEVAQTPKHLVRGEGQKAKLYCAPIKGHSYVFWYQQVLKNEFKFLISFQNENVFDETGMPKERFSAKCLPNSPCSLEIQATKLEDSAVYFCASSPGTSVRQYFGPGTRLTVT.

This clonotype was counted only a few times. The genes are TRBV6-5 and TRBJ1-2, with a possible D match to TRBD1 (6 bases). Trimming took off 0 bases at V and 8 bases at J, with 19 bases between the two ends. Germline assignment: CDR1 MNHEY and CDR2 SVGAGI. This CDR3 has 16 amino acids. The CDR3 spells CASSYSGPGALGGYTF. The CDR3 DNA is TGTGCCAGCAGTTACTCGGGCCCAGGGGCATTGGGCGGCTACACCTTC.

This clonotype has only a few counts. V usage is TRBV20-1 and J usage is TRBJ2-7, with D possibly being TRBD2 (5 bases). The CDR3 has 11 amino acids. With 5 bases removed from V and 2 bases from J, the gap between germline ends came to 7 bases. Looked up from germline, CDR1 is DFQATT and CDR2 is SNEGSKA (reference sequence). This CDR3 reads CSAGGPYEQYF. Here the CDR3 DNA reads TGCAGTGCTGGAGGACCCTACGAGCAGTACTTC.

The chain links TRBV29-1 to TRBJ2-3; either TRBD1 or TRBD2 may supply D (6 bases each). This CDR3 spans 12 amino acids. Germline assignment: CDR1 SQVTM and CDR2 ANQGSEA. Trimming took 3 bases from V and 5 from J, leaving 9 bases between them. CDR3 loop: CSVDRGGDTQYF. The CDR3 bases are TGCAGCGTTGACAGGGGAGGAGATACGCAGTATTTT.

The J gene is TRBJ1-1, the V gene TRBV20-1; D is undetermined. Germline V gene lookup returns CDR1 DFQATT and CDR2 SNEGSKA (reference sequence). V was cut by 6 bases and J by 5 bases, with 10 bases left in between. CDR3 length: 11 amino acids. This CDR3 is CSALVLTEAFF. The CDR3, as DNA: TGCAGTGCATTGGTTTTGACTGAAGCTTTCTTT.

V is TRBV5-1 and J is TRBJ1-1; TRBD1 agrees at 8 bases. This CDR3 contains 14 residues. The germline gives CDR1 SGHRS, CDR2 YFSETQ. V dropped 4 bases and J dropped 3; count of bases not matched to a gene: 5. The CDR3 DNA reads TGCGCCAGCAGCATGACAGGGGTGGACACTGAAGCTTTCTTT. Its protein is CASSMTGVDTEAFF.

This clonotype was counted a few times. The V call is TRBV7-3, the J call TRBJ1-2, with a weak D call TRBD1 (5 bases). V was pared by 3 bases and J by 0 bases, with 8 bases between. Germline lookup yields CDR1 SGHTA and CDR2 FQGTGA. The CDR3 is 14 residues long. CDR3 in DNA: TGTGCCAGCAGCTTGACAGTAACTAACTATGGCTACACCTTC. It translates to CASSLTVTNYGYTF.